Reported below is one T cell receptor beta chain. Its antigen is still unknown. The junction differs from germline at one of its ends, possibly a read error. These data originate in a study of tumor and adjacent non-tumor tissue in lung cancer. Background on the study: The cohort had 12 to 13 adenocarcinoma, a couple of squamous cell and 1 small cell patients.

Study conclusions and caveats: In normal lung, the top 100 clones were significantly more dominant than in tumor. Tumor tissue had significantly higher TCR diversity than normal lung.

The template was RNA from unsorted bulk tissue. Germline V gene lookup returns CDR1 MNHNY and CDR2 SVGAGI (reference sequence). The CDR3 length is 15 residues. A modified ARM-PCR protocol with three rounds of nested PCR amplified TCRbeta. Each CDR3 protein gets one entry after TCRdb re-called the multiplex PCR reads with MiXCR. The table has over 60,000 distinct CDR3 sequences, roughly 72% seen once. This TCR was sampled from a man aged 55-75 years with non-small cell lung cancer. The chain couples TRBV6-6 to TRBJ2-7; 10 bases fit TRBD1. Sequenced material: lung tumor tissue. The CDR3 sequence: CAGSGRQGASYEQYF. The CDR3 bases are TGTGCCGGCAGTGGGAGACAGGGGGCCTCCTACGAGCAGTACTTC.